Sequencing of this TCR beta chain was carried out in a study of cytomegalovirus exposure and HLA in healthy donors. Study-wide results and limits: Presence/absence analyses supposed approximately even sequencing depth among donors.

This CDR3 comprises 17 residues. V was pared by 6 bases and J by 0 bases, with 19 bases between. The germline CDR1 and CDR2 sequences are MGHRA and YSYEKL. Primers included in the PCR were 60 Vbeta and 13 Jbeta primers. How the authors handled the data: In a later analysis, of roughly 73 million unique beta chains, 9 million to 11 million appeared in at least two donors. This table comes from immunoSEQ multiplex PCR, and its TCRdb copy is limited to in-frame clones, with some not included. The V and J calls and clone size come from that table; D and trimming were worked out from the DNA. The sample lists 150,000 to 200,000 clones; over 80% were seen once. Healthy individuals who donated bone marrow served as the donors. Although they were nominally healthy when sampled, donors likely had unrecorded immune exposures. Of note for this clone: No antigen is known for it.

This sequence joins TRBV4-1 and TRBJ2-3, with a tentative D call TRBD2 (5 bases). The sequencing sample was made of PBMCs. The receptor was isolated from a young woman in good health and CMV-seronegative. DNA of the CDR3: TGCGCCAGCAGGCTCTTCCGGGGTAACACTAGCACAGATACGCAGTATTTT. Translated, it gives CASRLFRGNTSTDTQYF.